This T cell receptor (beta chain) was obtained from a study of cytomegalovirus exposure and HLA in healthy donors. General study results and limits: In an earlier analysis, productive rearrangement rates for most beta V segments clustered near 87% or 30%. Upon later analysis, TCR association rates were observed to vary by HLA locus, being highest for DRB1 and lowest for HLA-C. Rare TCR sequences dominated, though some public TCRs recurred in many donors. A later analysis reported that several of the most significant clusters appeared to be linked to common viral pathogens, among them Epstein-Barr virus.

Vbeta (60) and Jbeta (13) primers were used in the PCR. TCRdb's table, derived via immunoSEQ multiplex PCR, lists solely in-frame clones and lacks some. In the table there are 110,000 or so clones, approximately 82% of which are singletons. As for this clone: What it binds is not known.

The sequence was collected from a man aged 35-49 years in good health and CMV-seropositive. The sample was PBMCs.

CDR3 in DNA: TGTGCCTGGAGTGCCCGCGGCGGCGCAACTAGCTCCTACAATGAGCAGTTCTTC. Translation gives CAWSARGGATSSYNEQFF. The rearrangement links TRBV30 to TRBJ2-1; D is possibly TRBD2 (5 bases). Germline V gene lookup returns CDR1 GTSNPN and CDR2 SVGIG (reference sequence). V was shortened by 1 base and J by 0 bases, with 19 bases between the two germline ends. The CDR3 extends over 18 amino acids.